This T cell receptor beta chain was identified in a study of radiotherapy plus CTLA-4 blockade in lung cancer. This table comes from immunoSEQ multiplex PCR, and its TCRdb copy is limited to in-frame clones, with some not included. Among tens of thousands of clones, around nine tenths were seen once, and the ten largest hold 7.8%. Trimming left V 3 bases short and J 1 base short, with 19 bases between. This CDR3 is 17 amino acids long. The germline gives CDR1 MGHRA, CDR2 YSYEKL. Here the sequenced sample was peripheral blood, taken from a patient treated with radiotherapy plus ipilimumab. The TCR was taken from a human donor with non-small cell lung cancer whose response to radiotherapy plus ipilimumab could not be evaluated. The chain links TRBV4-1 to TRBJ2-7; D possibly corresponds to TRBD1 (7 bases). The CDR3 DNA sequence: TGCGCCAGCAGCCAGACACTGACAGGGAGCGGGTCCTACGAGCAGTACTTC. It specifies CASSQTLTGSGSYEQYF.